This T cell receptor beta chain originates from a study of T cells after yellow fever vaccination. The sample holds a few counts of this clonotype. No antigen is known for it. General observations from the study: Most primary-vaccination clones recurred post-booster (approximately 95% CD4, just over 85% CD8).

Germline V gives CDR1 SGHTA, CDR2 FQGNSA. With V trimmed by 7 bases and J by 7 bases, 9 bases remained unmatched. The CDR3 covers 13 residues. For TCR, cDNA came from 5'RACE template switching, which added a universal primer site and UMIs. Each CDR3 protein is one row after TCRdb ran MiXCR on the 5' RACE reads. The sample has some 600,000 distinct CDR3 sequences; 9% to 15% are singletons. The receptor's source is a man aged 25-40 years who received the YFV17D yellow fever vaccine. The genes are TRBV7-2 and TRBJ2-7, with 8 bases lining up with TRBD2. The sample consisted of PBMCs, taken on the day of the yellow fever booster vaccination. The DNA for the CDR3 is TGTGCCAGCAATCAAGCGGGAGTCGGAGAGCAGTACTTC. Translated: CASNQAGVGEQYF.